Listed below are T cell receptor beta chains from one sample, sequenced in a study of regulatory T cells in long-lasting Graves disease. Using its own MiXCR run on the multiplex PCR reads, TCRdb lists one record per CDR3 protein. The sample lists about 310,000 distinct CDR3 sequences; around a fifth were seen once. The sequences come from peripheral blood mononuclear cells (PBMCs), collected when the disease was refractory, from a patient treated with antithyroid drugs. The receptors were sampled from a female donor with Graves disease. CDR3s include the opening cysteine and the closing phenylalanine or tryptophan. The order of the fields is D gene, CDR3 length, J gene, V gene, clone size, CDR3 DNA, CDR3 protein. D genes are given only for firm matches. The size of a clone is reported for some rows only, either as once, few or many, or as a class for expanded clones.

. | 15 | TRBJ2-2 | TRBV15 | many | TGTGCCACCAGCAGAGGACAGCTGACCACCGGGGAGCTGTTTTTT | CATSRGQLTTGELFF
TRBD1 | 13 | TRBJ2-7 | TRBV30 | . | TGTGCCGGGTCCGGGACAGGTCGCTACGAGCAGTACTTC | CAGSGTGRYEQYF
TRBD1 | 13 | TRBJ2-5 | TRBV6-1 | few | TGTGCCACCGAGGACAGGGGTCAAGAGACCCAGTACTTC | CATEDRGQETQYF
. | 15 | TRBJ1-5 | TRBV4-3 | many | TGCGCCAGCAGCCAGGGGACGGGGAGCAATCAGCCCCAGCATTTT | CASSQGTGSNQPQHF
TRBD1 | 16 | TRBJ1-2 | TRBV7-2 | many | TGTGCCAGCAGCCCGGGACAGGGCAACTTGTTAGGGGGCTACACCTTC | CASSPGQGNLLGGYTF
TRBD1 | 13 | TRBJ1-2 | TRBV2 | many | TGTGCCAGCAGTGAACAGGGGGACTATGGCTACACCTTC | CASSEQGDYGYTF
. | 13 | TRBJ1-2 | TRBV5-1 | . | TGCGCCAGCAGCTGGGTTCCCAGCTATGGCTACACCTTC | CASSWVPSYGYTF
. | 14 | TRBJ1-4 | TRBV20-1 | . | TGCAGTGCCCTGCTGGGGCAAGGAGATGAAAAACTGTTTTTT | CSALLGQGDEKLFF
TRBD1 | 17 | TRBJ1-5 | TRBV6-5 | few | TGTGCCAGCAGTTACAAGACAGGGGGAGGGGTGAATCAGCCCCAGCATTTT | CASSYKTGGGVNQPQHF
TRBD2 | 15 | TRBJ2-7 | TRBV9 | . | TGTGCCAGCAGCGCTGGAGCGGGAGTTACCTACGAGCAGTACTTC | CASSAGAGVTYEQYF
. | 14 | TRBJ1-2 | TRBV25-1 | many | TGTGCCAGCAGTGTGTTGGGAGGAGAATATGGCTACACCTTC | CASSVLGGEYGYTF
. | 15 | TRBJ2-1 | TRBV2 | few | TGTGCCAGCAGTGAAATCGGGAGCTCCTACAATGAGCAGTTCTTC | CASSEIGSSYNEQFF
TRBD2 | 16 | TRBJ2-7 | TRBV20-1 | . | TGCAGTGCCCACACTGGCGGGAGGGCCGAGGGGAACGAGCAGTACTTC | CSAHTGGRAEGNEQYF
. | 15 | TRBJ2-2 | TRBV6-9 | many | TGTGCCAGCAGTTCTGAAGGGCCGAACACCGGGGAGCTGTTTTTT | CASSSEGPNTGELFF
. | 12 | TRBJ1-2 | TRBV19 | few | TGTGCCAGTAGTAGGGATCCGGGTGGCTACACCTTC | CASSRDPGGYTF
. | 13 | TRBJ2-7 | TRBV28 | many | TGTGCCAGCAAGGGGATAGGAATCTACGAGCAGTACTTC | CASKGIGIYEQYF
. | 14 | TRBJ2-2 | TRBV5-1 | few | TGCGCCAGCAGCCCCCGATCGGGCACCGGGGAGCTGTTTTTT | CASSPRSGTGELFF
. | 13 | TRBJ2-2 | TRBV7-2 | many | TGTGCCAGCAGCTTAACGGCCCCCGGGGAGCTGTTTTTT | CASSLTAPGELFF
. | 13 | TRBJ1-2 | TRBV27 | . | TGTGCCAGCAGTCCTACAACCTACTATGGCTACACCTTC | CASSPTTYYGYTF
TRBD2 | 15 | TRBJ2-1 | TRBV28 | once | TGTGCCAGCAGTTTCGATGGGACTAGGGATAATGAGCAGTTCTTC | CASSFDGTRDNEQFF
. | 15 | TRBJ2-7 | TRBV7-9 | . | TGTGCCAGCGTCCACGGGGGAACAGGCCCCTACGAGCAGTACTTC | CASVHGGTGPYEQYF
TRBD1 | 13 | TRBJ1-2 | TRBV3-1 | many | TGTGCCAGCAGCTCCGGGACAGACAATGGCTACACCTTC | CASSSGTDNGYTF
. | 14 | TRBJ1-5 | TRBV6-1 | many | TGTGCCAGCAATATACAGGGTAGCAATCAGCCCCAGCATTTT | CASNIQGSNQPQHF
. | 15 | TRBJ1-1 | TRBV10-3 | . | TGTGCCATCAGTAAAGCCGGGACGGATAACACTGAAGCTTTCTTT | CAISKAGTDNTEAFF
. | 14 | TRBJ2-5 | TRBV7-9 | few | TGTGCCAGCAGCACCTCGCAGGGTTGGGAGACCCAGTACTTC | CASSTSQGWETQYF
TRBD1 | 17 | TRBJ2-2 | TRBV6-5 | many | TGTGCCAGCAGTTACCCAAAGACAGGGGTGAACACCGGGGAGCTGTTTTTT | CASSYPKTGVNTGELFF
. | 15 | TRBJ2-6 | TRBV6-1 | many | TGTGCCAGCAAGGGGAAAGGTCTTGGGGCCAACGTCCTGACTTTC | CASKGKGLGANVLTF
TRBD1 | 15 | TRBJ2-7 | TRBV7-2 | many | TGTGCCAGCAGCTTAGTTTGGGACAGGGGCTACGAGCAGTACTTC | CASSLVWDRGYEQYF
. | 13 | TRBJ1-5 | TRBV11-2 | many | TGTGCCAGCAGCTTAGGCGGAGGTCAGCCCCAGCATTTT | CASSLGGGQPQHF
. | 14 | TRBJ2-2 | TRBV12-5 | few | TGTGCTAGTGGACAGGGCCGATACACCGGGGAGCTGTTTTTT | CASGQGRYTGELFF
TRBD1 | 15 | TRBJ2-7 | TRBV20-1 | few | TGCAGTGCTAGAGATCCGAAGACAGGGATGGGCGAGCAGTACTTC | CSARDPKTGMGEQYF
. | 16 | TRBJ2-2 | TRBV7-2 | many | TGTGCCAGCAGCTTAGTCAGGGGGGCGAACACCGGGGAGCTGTTTTTT | CASSLVRGANTGELFF